The 21 T cell receptor beta chains listed next were all sequenced from one sample in a study of response to subunit inactivated influenza vaccine. TCRdb independently ran MiXCR on the RT-PCR reads; one entry per CDR3 protein. The data show over 750,000 distinct CDR3 sequences, approximately 22% seen once. The source material was PBMCs from blood, sampled about 5 days after vaccination. The source of these receptors is a man between 50 and 59 years old who received an inactivated influenza vaccine.

This clonotype was counted only a few times. The rearrangement links TRBV20-1 to TRBJ2-1; 7 bases agree with TRBD2. J was trimmed by 6 bases and V by 4 bases; bases with no gene match: 9. CDR3 size: 14 residues. Per the germline V gene, CDR1 is DFQATT and CDR2 is SNEGSKA (reference sequence). In DNA form, the CDR3 reads TGCAGTGCTACTCTAGCGGCGGAGGGCAATGAGCAGTTCTTC. Protein: CSATLAAEGNEQFF.

The V and J genes are TRBV4-2 and TRBJ2-1; 7 positions match TRBD1. V lost 0 bases, J lost 2 bases, and 4 bases stayed unmatched. CDR1 and CDR2 from the germline V gene are LGHNA and YNFKEQ. The CDR3 is 16 amino acids. CDR3 sequence reads: CASSQDDRVTYNEQFF. Written as DNA, the CDR3 is TGTGCCAGCAGCCAAGACGACAGGGTCACCTACAATGAGCAGTTCTTC.

This clonotype has a handful of counts. The chain employs TRBV12-3 or TRBV12-4 and TRBJ2-7; D uncertain. The germline V and J ends were trimmed by 5 bases and 7 bases, with 12 bases remaining between them. CDR3 length: 12 amino acids. The DNA of the CDR3 is TGTGCCAGCAGTCTCCGAGGCCTGGAGCAGTACTTC. Translated: CASSLRGLEQYF.

V usage is TRBV5-6 and J usage is TRBJ2-2; 8 bases agree with TRBD1. The germline gives CDR1 SGHDT, CDR2 YYEEEE. V shed 1 base and J 5 bases; nucleotides not matched to a gene: 7. The CDR3 extends over 16 amino acids. The CDR3 region is CASSLRGTGLTGELFF. In nucleotides, the CDR3 is TGTGCCAGCAGCTTGCGAGGGACAGGTCTTACCGGGGAGCTGTTTTTT.

This clonotype was counted many times. The chain has TRBV6-6 and TRBJ2-7; D uncertain. Trimming cost V 4 bases and J 6 bases, with 10 bases left between them. The CDR3 has 12 residues. The germline CDR1 and CDR2 sequences are MNHNY and SVGAGI (reference sequence). DNA for the CDR3: TGTGCCAGCAGTTTGACGTTAGCCGAGCAGTACTTC. Translating it yields CASSLTLAEQYF.

The genes are TRBV6-6 and TRBJ2-1, with D tentatively TRBD1 or TRBD2 (5 bases each). V lost 5 bases to trimming and J lost 5 bases, with 10 bases between them. Germline V lookup: CDR1 MNHNY, CDR2 SVGAGI (reference sequence). The CDR3 is made up of 13 amino acids. The DNA of the CDR3 is TGTGCCAGCAGTCCTCGGGGCAACAATGAGCAGTTCTTC. Amino acids: CASSPRGNNEQFF.

A few counts support this clonotype. The chain links TRBV6-2 or TRBV6-3 to TRBJ2-7, with 8 bases aligning to TRBD1. CDR3 length: 12 amino acids. V trimming: 11 bases; J trimming: 5 bases; junction bases outside the gene matches: 8. Germline CDR1 reads MNHEY; CDR2 reads SVGEGT. CDR3 region: CACNRGSNEQYF. The CDR3 DNA follows: TGTGCCTGCAACAGGGGGTCCAACGAGCAGTACTTC.

This clonotype was seen repeatedly, ten times or more. The V gene is TRBV20-1, the J gene TRBJ2-1; 14 nucleotides agree with TRBD2. This CDR3 spans 17 amino acids. The V gene's germline CDR1 is DFQATT and CDR2 SNEGSKA (reference sequence). Unmatched junction bases numbered 6, after V lost 5 bases and J lost 0 bases. In DNA, the CDR3 is TGCAGTGCTGGGACTAGCGGGGGTATATACTCCTACAATGAGCAGTTCTTC. Its protein is CSAGTSGGIYSYNEQFF.

The table lists this clonotype with a few counts. V gene TRBV7-2 combines with J gene TRBJ2-2; 8 nucleotides line up with TRBD2. Unmatched junction bases numbered 10, after V lost 3 bases and J lost 7 bases. This CDR3 contains 16 residues. Germline loops: CDR1 SGHTA, CDR2 FQGNSA. In nucleotides, the CDR3 is TGTGCCAGCAGCTTCACTAGCGGCAGTCGCTTCGGGGAGCTGTTTTTT. It yields the protein CASSFTSGSRFGELFF.

This clonotype showed up many times. The chain recombines TRBV4-3 with TRBJ1-6, with 9 bases aligning to TRBD1. CDR3 length equals 15 residues. Germline CDR1 is LGHNA and CDR2 is YSLEER. After removal of 1 base from V and 8 bases from J, the junction contained 3 bases not matched to a gene. The chain's CDR3 is CASSQGTGDDSPLHF. The CDR3 DNA reads as TGCGCCAGCAGCCAAGGGACAGGGGATGATTCACCCCTCCACTTT.

This clonotype was seen more than once but under ten times. The chain is built from TRBV4-1 and TRBJ2-1, with 8 bases lining up with TRBD2. The ends lost 5 bases at V and 10 bases at J; junction bases unmatched: 7. CDR1 is MGHRA, CDR2 YSYEKL, per germline. CDR3 size: 13 residues. CDR3 sequence reads: CASSSLAAPEQFF. CDR3 coding DNA: TGCGCCAGCAGCTCACTAGCGGCCCCCGAGCAGTTCTTC.

About this clonotype: A read error may produce the germline difference seen at one junction end. The genes are TRBV2 and TRBJ1-2, with D hard to call. This CDR3 is built from 10 residues. Germline assignment: CDR1 SNHLY and CDR2 FYNNEI. CDR3 residues: CASRDGVVSF. As DNA, the CDR3 is TGTGCCAGCAGGGACGGCGTGGTGTCCTTC.

The chain recombines TRBV29-1 with TRBJ1-1; 7 bases map to TRBD1. The junction had 7 bases not matched to a gene; V was cut back by 2 bases and J by 10 bases. The CDR3 is made up of 12 amino acids. CDR1 is SQVTM and CDR2 is ANQGSEA in the germline V gene. The CDR3 loop is CSVERQGDRAFF. As DNA, the CDR3 is TGCAGCGTTGAACGCCAGGGGGACCGAGCTTTCTTT.

In its sample, this clonotype was seen a few times. The CDR3: CASSPRNARTDTQYF. The CDR3, as DNA: TGTGCCAGCTCACCACGGAACGCTCGCACAGATACGCAGTATTTT. V usage is TRBV18 and J usage is TRBJ2-3, with D uncertain. CDR3 length: 15 amino acids. Germline V lookup: CDR1 KGHSH, CDR2 LQKENI. Trimming removed 1 base at V and 1 base at J, with 9 bases between.

The table lists this clonotype with a count of one. This chain uses TRBV20-1 with TRBJ1-5; D remains unclear. The V gene's germline CDR1 is DFQATT and CDR2 SNEGSKA (reference sequence). This CDR3 spans 15 amino acids. V lost 5 bases and J lost 2, with 16 bases in between. The CDR3 region is CSAGRARPGNQPQHF. CDR3 nucleotide sequence: TGCAGTGCTGGGCGGGCCAGACCCGGCAATCAGCCCCAGCATTTT.

The chain has TRBV7-8 and TRBJ1-5; 8 bases are shared with TRBD1. In germline, CDR1 is SGHVS, CDR2 FQNEAQ. This CDR3 is built from 15 residues. V shed 5 bases and J 7 bases; nucleotides not matched to a gene: 10. Here the CDR3 reads CASSLSGQAGQPQHF. The CDR3 DNA reads TGTGCCAGCAGCCTATCGGGACAGGCTGGCCAGCCCCAGCATTTT.

There are a few counts of this clonotype. The chain joins TRBV6-1 to TRBJ2-5; TRBD2 agrees at 9 bases. Trimming at V came to 6 bases and at J to 1 base, leaving 6 bases not matched to a gene. Germline CDR1 MNHNS, CDR2 SASEGT. The CDR3 consists of 15 residues. DNA of the CDR3: TGTGCCAGCAGACGATTAGCGGGAGCCCAAGAGACCCAGTACTTC. Its protein is CASRRLAGAQETQYF.

This clonotype was seen many times. The chain recombines TRBV24-1 with TRBJ2-1; D gene ambiguous. This CDR3 contains 17 residues. Looked up from germline, CDR1 is KGHDR and CDR2 is SFDVKD. Trimming took 4 bases from V and 2 from J, leaving 17 bases between them. The CDR3, as DNA: TGTGCCACCAGTGACTTGATCTCAAGCTATACCTACAATGAGCAGTTCTTC. It specifies CATSDLISSYTYNEQFF.

This clonotype was counted many times. This chain joins TRBV12-3 or TRBV12-4 and TRBJ2-3, with D perhaps TRBD1 (6 bases). This CDR3 is 14 amino acids long. The V end lost 3 bases, the J end lost 3 bases, and 10 bases lay between the germline ends. CDR3 coding DNA: TGTGCCAGCAGTTTTGGGGGCCCAACAGATACGCAGTATTTT. Translated, it gives CASSFGGPTDTQYF.

The rearrangement links TRBV6-2 or TRBV6-3 to TRBJ2-7; TRBD2 aligns across 9 bases. CDR3 length: 21 amino acids. Germline CDR1 and CDR2: MNHEY and SVGEGT. V was clipped by 2 bases and J by 0 bases; unmatched bases: 20. This CDR3 reads CASSYPALGKSSGGPSYEQYF. DNA for the CDR3: TGTGCCAGCAGTTACCCCGCTCTCGGTAAGAGTAGCGGGGGACCCTCCTACGAGCAGTACTTC.

This chain joins TRBV4-2 and TRBJ2-7; tentatively, D is TRBD1 (6 bases). Germline CDR1 is LGHNA and CDR2 is YNFKEQ. CDR3 length: 14 amino acids. Trimming took 1 base from V and 3 from J, leaving 10 bases between them. CDR3 sequence (DNA): TGTGCCAGCAGCCAAGCCTCAGGGGTCTACGAGCAGTACTTC. Encoded protein: CASSQASGVYEQYF.